This T cell receptor beta chain was captured in a study of CD8+ T cells in alopecia areata. About the research overall: The study gave treated patients oral tofacitinib at 5 to 10 mg twice daily.

cDNA prepared by RNA extraction and subsequent reverse transcription served as the template for sequencing. Data came from immunoSEQ multiplex PCR; TCRdb stores just in-frame clones and leaves some out. The sample consists of about 99,000 clones, over 75% of them appearing once. The sample's treatment: oral pan-JAK inhibitor, 5-10 mg twice daily. The sorting of PBMCs gave CD4+ and CD8+ T cells. Per the germline V gene, CDR1 is SGHRS and CDR2 is YFSETQ. The CDR3 length is 14 residues. Study conclusions and caveats: Clonality in lesional scalp, especially alopecia totalis/universalis, exceeded that of normal scalp.

For this clone: Antigen unknown.

This clonotype originated in a human donor with alopecia areata. The chain recombines TRBV5-1 with TRBJ2-5; TRBD1 matches at 8 bases. With the DNA end fitting TRBJ2-7 better, the J assignment may be wrong. Sample: CD8+ T cells sorted from blood, taken between weeks 30 and 35, from a patient treated with tofacitinib. The CDR3, as DNA: TGCGCCAGCAGCCCCGGGACAGGTACCTACGAGCAGTACTTC. Protein sequence: CASSPGTGTYEQYF.